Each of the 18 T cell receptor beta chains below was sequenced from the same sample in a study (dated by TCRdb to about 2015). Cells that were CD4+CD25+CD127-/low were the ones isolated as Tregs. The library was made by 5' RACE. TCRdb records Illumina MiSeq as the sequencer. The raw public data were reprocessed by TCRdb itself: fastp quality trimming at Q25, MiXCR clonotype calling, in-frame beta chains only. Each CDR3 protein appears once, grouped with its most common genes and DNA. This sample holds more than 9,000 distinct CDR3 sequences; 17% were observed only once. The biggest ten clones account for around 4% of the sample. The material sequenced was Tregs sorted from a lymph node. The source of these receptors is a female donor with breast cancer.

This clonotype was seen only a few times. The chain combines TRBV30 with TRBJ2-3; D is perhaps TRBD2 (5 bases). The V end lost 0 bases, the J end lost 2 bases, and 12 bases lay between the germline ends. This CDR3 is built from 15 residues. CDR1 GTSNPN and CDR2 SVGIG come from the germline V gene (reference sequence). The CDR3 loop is CAWSVAAPYTDTQYF. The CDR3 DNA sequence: TGTGCCTGGAGTGTAGCGGCCCCCTACACAGATACGCAGTATTTT. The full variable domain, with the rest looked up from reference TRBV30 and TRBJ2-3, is SQTIHQWPATLVQPVGSPLSLECTVEGTSNPNLYWYRQAAGRGLQLLFYSVGIGQISSEVPQNLSASRPQDRQFILSSKKLLLSDSGFYLCAWSVAAPYTDTQYFGPGTRLTVL.

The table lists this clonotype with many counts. CDR3 DNA: TGTGCCTGGAGTACCGGACTAGAAGGGACCCAGTACTTC. Translated, it gives CAWSTGLEGTQYF. This chain joins TRBV30 and TRBJ2-5; 7 positions match TRBD2. There are 13 residues in the CDR3. In germline, CDR1 is GTSNPN, CDR2 SVGIG (reference sequence). The V gene end was trimmed by 2 bases and the J gene end by 7 bases; junction bases not matched to a gene: 7. Full variable domain (remainder filled in from reference TRBV30 and TRBJ2-5): SQTIHQWPATLVQPVGSPLSLECTVEGTSNPNLYWYRQAAGRGLQLLFYSVGIGQISSEVPQNLSASRPQDRQFILSSKKLLLSDSGFYLCAWSTGLEGTQYFGPGTRLLVL.

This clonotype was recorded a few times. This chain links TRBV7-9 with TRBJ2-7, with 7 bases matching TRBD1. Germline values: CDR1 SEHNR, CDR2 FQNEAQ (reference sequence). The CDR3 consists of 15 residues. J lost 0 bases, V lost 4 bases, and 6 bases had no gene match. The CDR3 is CASSSRDSNSYEQYF. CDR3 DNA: TGTGCCAGCAGCTCCAGGGACAGCAACTCCTACGAGCAGTACTTC.

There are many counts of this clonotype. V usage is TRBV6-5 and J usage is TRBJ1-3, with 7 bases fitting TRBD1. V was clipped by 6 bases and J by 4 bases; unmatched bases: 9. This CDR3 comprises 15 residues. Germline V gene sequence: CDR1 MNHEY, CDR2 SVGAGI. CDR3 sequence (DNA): TGTGCCAGCAGAATTCTACAGGGGCCGGGAAACACCATATATTTT. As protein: CASRILQGPGNTIYF.

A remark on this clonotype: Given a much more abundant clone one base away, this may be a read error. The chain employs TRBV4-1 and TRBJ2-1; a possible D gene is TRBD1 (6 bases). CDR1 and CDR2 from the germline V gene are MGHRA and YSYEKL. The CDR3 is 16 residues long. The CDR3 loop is CAGSQVGAGAYNEQFF. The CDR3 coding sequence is TGCGCCGGCAGCCAAGTCGGAGCAGGGGCCTACAATGAGCAGTTCTTC.

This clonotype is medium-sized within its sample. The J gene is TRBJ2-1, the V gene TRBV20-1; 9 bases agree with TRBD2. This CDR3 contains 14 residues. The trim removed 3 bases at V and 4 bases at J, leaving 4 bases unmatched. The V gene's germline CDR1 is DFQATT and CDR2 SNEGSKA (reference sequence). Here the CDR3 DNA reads TGCAGTGCTAGCGCAAGCGGGAGGTACAATGAGCAGTTCTTC. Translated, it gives CSASASGRYNEQFF.

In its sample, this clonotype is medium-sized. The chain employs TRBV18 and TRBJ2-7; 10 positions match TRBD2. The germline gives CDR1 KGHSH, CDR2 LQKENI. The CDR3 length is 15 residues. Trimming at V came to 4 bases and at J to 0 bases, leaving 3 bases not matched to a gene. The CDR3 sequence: CASSQASGSSYEQYF. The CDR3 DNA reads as TGTGCCAGCTCACAGGCTAGCGGGAGCTCCTACGAGCAGTACTTC.

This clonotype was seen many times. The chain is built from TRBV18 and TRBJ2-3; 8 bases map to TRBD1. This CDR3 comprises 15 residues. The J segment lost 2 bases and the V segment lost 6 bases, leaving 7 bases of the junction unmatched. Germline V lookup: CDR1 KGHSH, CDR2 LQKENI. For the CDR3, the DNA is TGTGCCAGCTCGACTCAGGGGGCTAACACAGATACGCAGTATTTT. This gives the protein CASSTQGANTDTQYF.

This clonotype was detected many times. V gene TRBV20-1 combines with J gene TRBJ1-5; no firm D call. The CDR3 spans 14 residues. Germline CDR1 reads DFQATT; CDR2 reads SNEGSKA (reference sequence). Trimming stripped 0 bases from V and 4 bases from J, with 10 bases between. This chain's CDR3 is CSARDKDGNQPQHF. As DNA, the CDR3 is TGCAGTGCTAGAGACAAGGACGGGAATCAGCCCCAGCATTTT.

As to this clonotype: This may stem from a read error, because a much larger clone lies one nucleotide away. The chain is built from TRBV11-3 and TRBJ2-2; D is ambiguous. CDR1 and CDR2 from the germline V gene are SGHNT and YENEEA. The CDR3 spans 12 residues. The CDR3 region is CAGSSPAGELFF. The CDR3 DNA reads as TGTGCCGGCAGCTCCCCGGCTGGGGAGCTGTTTTTT.

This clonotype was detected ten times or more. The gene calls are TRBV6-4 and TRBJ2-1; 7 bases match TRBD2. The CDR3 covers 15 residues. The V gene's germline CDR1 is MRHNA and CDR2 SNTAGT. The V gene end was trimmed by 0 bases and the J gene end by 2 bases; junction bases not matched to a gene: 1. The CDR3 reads CASSDSAGPYNEQFF. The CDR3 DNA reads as TGTGCCAGCAGTGACTCAGCGGGACCCTACAATGAGCAGTTCTTC.

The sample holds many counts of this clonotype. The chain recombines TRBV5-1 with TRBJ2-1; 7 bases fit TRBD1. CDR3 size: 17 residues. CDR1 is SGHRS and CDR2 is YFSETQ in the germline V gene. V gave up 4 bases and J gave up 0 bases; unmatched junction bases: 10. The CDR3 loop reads CASSPKPQGSSYNEQFF. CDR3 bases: TGCGCCAGCAGCCCGAAGCCACAGGGGAGCTCCTACAATGAGCAGTTCTTC.

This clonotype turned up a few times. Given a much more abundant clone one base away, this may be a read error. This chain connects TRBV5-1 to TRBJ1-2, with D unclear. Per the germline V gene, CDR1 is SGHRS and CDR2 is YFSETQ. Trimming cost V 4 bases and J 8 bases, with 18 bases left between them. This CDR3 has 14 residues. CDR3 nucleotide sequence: TGCGCCAGCAGCCCCAAAGGACGGGAATCAGGCTACACCTTC. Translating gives CASSPKGRESGYTF.

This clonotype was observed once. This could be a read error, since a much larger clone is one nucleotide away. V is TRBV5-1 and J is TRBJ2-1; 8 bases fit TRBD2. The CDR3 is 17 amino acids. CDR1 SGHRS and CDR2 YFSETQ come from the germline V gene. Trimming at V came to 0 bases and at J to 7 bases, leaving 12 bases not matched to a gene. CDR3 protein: CASSLESGTGGRNEQFF. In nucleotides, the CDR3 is TGCGCCAGCAGCTTGGAATCCGGGACTGGCGGGAGGAATGAGCAGTTCTTC.

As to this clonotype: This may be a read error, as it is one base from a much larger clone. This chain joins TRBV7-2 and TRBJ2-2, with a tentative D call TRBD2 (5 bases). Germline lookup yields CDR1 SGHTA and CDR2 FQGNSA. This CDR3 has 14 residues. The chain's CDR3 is CASSRRVNTGEPFF. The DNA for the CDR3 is TGTGCCAGCAGCCGTCGGGTAAACACCGGGGAGCCGTTTTTT.

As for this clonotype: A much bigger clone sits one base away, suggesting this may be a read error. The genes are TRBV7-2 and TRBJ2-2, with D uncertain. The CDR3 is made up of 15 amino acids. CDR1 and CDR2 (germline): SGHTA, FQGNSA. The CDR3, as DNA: TGTGCCCGCAGCTCCTCGTGGCTAAACACCGGGGAGCTGTTTTTT. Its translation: CARSSSWLNTGELFF.

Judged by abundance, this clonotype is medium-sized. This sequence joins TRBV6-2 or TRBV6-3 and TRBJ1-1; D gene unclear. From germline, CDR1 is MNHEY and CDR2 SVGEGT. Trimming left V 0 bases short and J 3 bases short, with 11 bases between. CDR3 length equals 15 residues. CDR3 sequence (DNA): TGTGCCAGCAGTTACTCGACGGGTGGTTACACTGAAGCTTTCTTT. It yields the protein CASSYSTGGYTEAFF.

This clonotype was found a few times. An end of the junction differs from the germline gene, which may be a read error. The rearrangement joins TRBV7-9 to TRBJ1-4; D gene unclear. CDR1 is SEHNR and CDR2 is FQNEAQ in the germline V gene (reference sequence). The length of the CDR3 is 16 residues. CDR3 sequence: CASSDRVDGFNGKLFF. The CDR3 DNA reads TGTGCCAGCAGCGACCGCGTGGACGGATTTAATGGAAAACTGTTTTTT.